This entry lists 23 T cell receptor beta chains sequenced from one sample in a study of long-term antiretroviral therapy in people with HIV. It was version v3.0 of the immunoSEQ assay that was run at survey level. TCRdb's copy holds only in-frame clones and misses some; the assay was immunoSEQ multiplex PCR. The table has just under 35,000 clones, roughly 84% seen once. The sample in question was unsorted PBMCs, obtained roughly 2.8 years before starting antiretroviral therapy. These receptors were obtained from a woman in her 30s with HIV.

The CDR3 region has the DNA TGCGCCAGCAGCGCGGGGACAACCGCAGGAAACACCATATATTTT. It codes for CASSAGTTAGNTIYF. V usage is TRBV5-1 and J usage is TRBJ1-3; weak D call: TRBD1 (6 bases). The V gene lost 4 bases and the J gene lost 4 bases, with 15 bases spanning the gap. Germline V gene data show CDR1 as SGHRS and CDR2 as YFSETQ. The length of the CDR3 is 15 residues.

This clone was seen only a few times. The genes are TRBV4-2 and TRBJ2-1, with 7 bases identical to TRBD2. Germline values: CDR1 LGHNA, CDR2 YNFKEQ. This CDR3 is built from 13 residues. V was clipped by 3 bases and J by 9 bases; unmatched bases: 5. The CDR3 region has the DNA TGTGCCAGCAGCCAGGAAGGGGAGGGTGAGCAGTTCTTC. This codes for CASSQEGEGEQFF.

The J gene is TRBJ1-3, the V gene TRBV2; 8 bases map to TRBD1. The CDR3 sequence is 17 residues long. Per the germline V gene, CDR1 is SNHLY and CDR2 is FYNNEI. The V gene end was trimmed by 6 bases and the J gene end by 2 bases; junction bases not matched to a gene: 12. This CDR3 is CASRESKDRVAGNTIYF. In DNA, the CDR3 is TGTGCCAGCAGAGAAAGTAAGGACAGGGTTGCTGGAAACACCATATATTTT.

The chain carries TRBV29-1 and TRBJ2-5, with 12 bases lining up with TRBD2. The junction had 6 bases not matched to a gene; V was cut back by 5 bases and J by 5 bases. The CDR3 contains 14 residues. Germline values: CDR1 SQVTM, CDR2 ANQGSEA. CDR3 protein: CSVPLAGGRETQYF. The DNA of the CDR3 is TGCAGCGTTCCACTAGCGGGGGGCAGGGAGACCCAGTACTTC.

J is TRBJ1-4 and V is TRBV6-5; no clear D gene. The V gene's germline CDR1 is MNHEY and CDR2 SVGAGI. Trimming took off 6 bases at V and 8 bases at J, with 13 bases between the two ends. The CDR3 length is 13 residues. As DNA, the CDR3 is TGTGCCAGCAGGCCGTGGCAGTACGAAAAACTGTTTTTT. This gives the protein CASRPWQYEKLFF.

The chain couples TRBV6-5 to TRBJ1-2; D remains ambiguous. The germline V gene has CDR1 MNHEY and CDR2 SVGAGI. The CDR3 is 15 amino acids. Trimming shortened V by 0 bases and J by 6 bases, and 14 bases separated the two germline ends. Here the CDR3 DNA reads TGTGCCAGCAGTTACTCGTTGGGCGGCTTGGATGGCTACACCTTC. Its protein is CASSYSLGGLDGYTF.

This rearrangement joins TRBV6-5 to TRBJ2-1, with a possible D match to TRBD2 (5 bases). V was trimmed by 5 bases and J by 9 bases, leaving 14 bases between them. Germline V gene sequence: CDR1 MNHEY, CDR2 SVGAGI. CDR3 length equals 13 residues. CDR3 in amino acids: CASSRGRSVEQFF. CDR3 DNA sequence: TGTGCCAGCAGTAGAGGGCGCTCGGTTGAGCAGTTCTTC.

CDR3 amino acids: CASSANLGDTQYF. The CDR3 DNA reads as TGTGCCAGCAGCGCCAACTTGGGAGATACGCAGTATTTT. This chain joins TRBV7-3 and TRBJ2-3; D not certain. V was shortened by 5 bases and J by 5 bases, with 11 bases between the two germline ends. Germline-derived CDR1 and CDR2 are SGHTA and FQGTGA. This CDR3 contains 13 residues.

The chain joins TRBV9 to TRBJ2-7; 7 bases agree with TRBD1. Germline V lookup: CDR1 SGDLS, CDR2 YYNGEE. The CDR3 is made up of 17 amino acids. Trimming removed 3 bases from V and 3 bases from J; junction bases left unmatched: 15. The chain's CDR3 is CASSAPIGGAMLYEQYV. Here the CDR3 DNA reads TGTGCCAGCAGCGCTCCCATAGGGGGCGCTATGCTCTACGAGCAGTACGTC.

The chain joins TRBV5-1 to TRBJ1-5; tentative D call: TRBD1 (5 bases). Germline CDR1 and CDR2: SGHRS and YFSETQ. V was clipped by 2 bases and J by 6 bases, with 12 bases between them. CDR3 length equals 14 residues. The CDR3 loop reads CASSFGGDGQPQHF. The CDR3 DNA follows: TGCGCCAGCAGCTTTGGGGGGGACGGTCAGCCCCAGCATTTT. Looking up the rest from reference TRBV5-1 and TRBJ1-5 gives the full variable domain: KAGVTQTPRYLIKTRGQQVTLSCSPISGHRSVSWYQQTPGQGLQFLFEYFSETQRNKGNFPGRFSGRQFSNSRSEMNVSTLELGDSALYLCASSFGGDGQPQHFGDGTRLSIL.

This CDR3 reads CASSHQGNTEAFF. The CDR3 DNA is TGTGCCAGCAGCCATCAGGGGAACACTGAAGCTTTCTTT. The chain is built from TRBV7-3 and TRBJ1-1; D is possibly TRBD1 (5 bases). CDR1 and CDR2 from the germline V gene are SGHTA and FQGTGA. The V end lost 5 bases, the J end lost 1 base, and 8 bases lay between the germline ends. CDR3 length equals 13 residues. The full variable domain, in which reference TRBV7-3 and TRBJ1-1 provide the parts outside the CDR3, is GAGVSQTPSNKVTEKGKYVELRCDPISGHTALYWYRQSLGQGPEFLIYFQGTGAADDSGLPNDRFFAVRPEGSVSTLKIQRTERGDSAVYLCASSHQGNTEAFFGQGTRLTVV.

This clone was seen a single time. The CDR3 reads CASSLVIRAGNTGELFF. The CDR3 DNA is TGTGCCAGCAGCTTAGTCATTAGGGCAGGGAACACCGGGGAGCTGTTTTTT. The rearrangement joins TRBV7-8 to TRBJ2-2; D remains unclear. V lost 1 base to trimming and J lost 1 base, with 13 bases between them. The CDR3 sequence is 17 residues long. Germline V lookup: CDR1 SGHVS, CDR2 FQNEAQ. Drawing the rest from reference TRBV7-8 and TRBJ2-2, the complete variable domain is GAGVSQSPRYKVAKRGQDVALRCDPISGHVSLFWYQQALGQGPEFLTYFQNEAQLDKSGLPSDRFFAERPEGSVSTLKIQRTQQEDSAVYLCASSLVIRAGNTGELFFGEGSRLTVL.

This rearrangement joins TRBV5-6 to TRBJ1-1, with no clear D. Trimming took off 0 bases at V and 5 bases at J, with 26 bases between the two ends. Germline V lookup: CDR1 SGHDT, CDR2 YYEEEE. The CDR3 is 19 residues long. This chain's CDR3 is CASSLDLRSALGIGTEAFF. The CDR3 DNA sequence: TGTGCCAGCAGCTTGGATCTCCGGAGTGCGTTAGGGATCGGGACTGAAGCTTTCTTT.

The chain carries TRBV27 and TRBJ2-2; D not certain. The CDR3 sequence is 13 residues long. Trimming removed 7 bases at V and 6 bases at J, with 12 bases between. CDR1 and CDR2 from the germline V gene are MNHEY and SMNVEV (reference sequence). CDR3: CASTNQVSGELFF. CDR3 sequence (DNA): TGTGCCAGCACTAACCAGGTTTCCGGGGAGCTGTTTTTT.

This clone was counted only a few times. This chain uses TRBV27 with TRBJ2-2; D perhaps matches TRBD2 (7 bases). CDR1 and CDR2 (germline): MNHEY, SMNVEV (reference sequence). The CDR3 sequence is 15 residues long. Trimming left V 7 bases short and J 4 bases short, with 16 bases between. CDR3 protein: CASIGGGLSTGELFF. DNA for the CDR3: TGTGCCAGCATAGGGGGGGGGCTGAGCACCGGGGAGCTGTTTTTT.

CDR3 sequence reads: CASSSIVRTRTYNEQFF. CDR3 DNA sequence: TGTGCCAGTAGTTCCATCGTCAGGACCCGTACGTACAATGAGCAGTTCTTC. The J gene is TRBJ2-1, the V gene TRBV19; the D is unclear. Germline assignment: CDR1 LNHDA and CDR2 SQIVND (reference sequence). Deletions cut 5 bases from V and 4 bases from J, with 21 bases between. This CDR3 is 17 amino acids long.

The rearrangement uses TRBV6-1 and TRBJ2-1; tentative D call: TRBD2 (5 bases). The CDR3 contains 13 residues. The germline V gene encodes CDR1 MNHNS and CDR2 SASEGT. Trimming took 4 bases from V and 9 from J, leaving 13 bases between them. The CDR3 spells CASSGLISGEQFF. The DNA of the CDR3 is TGTGCCAGCAGTGGACTGATCAGCGGTGAGCAGTTCTTC.

This clone was picked up a small number of times. V is TRBV19 and J is TRBJ1-1; 12 bases map to TRBD1. This CDR3 is built from 15 residues. CDR1 and CDR2 from the germline V gene are LNHDA and SQIVND (reference sequence). The J segment lost 3 bases and the V segment lost 6 bases, leaving 5 bases of the junction unmatched. The CDR3: CASRRDRGPDTEAFF. Written as DNA, the CDR3 is TGTGCCAGTAGAAGGGACAGGGGGCCGGACACTGAAGCTTTCTTT.

The rearrangement joins TRBV7-8 to TRBJ2-7; D may be TRBD1 or TRBD2 (5 bases each). The CDR3 is 13 residues long. V lost 5 bases and J 6 bases, leaving 14 bases between the germline ends. Germline lookup yields CDR1 SGHVS and CDR2 FQNEAQ. DNA of the CDR3: TGTGCCAGCAGCCCCAACAGAGGGGTCGAGCAGTACGTC. This encodes CASSPNRGVEQYV.

This chain uses TRBV15 with TRBJ1-5, with a weak D call TRBD1 (5 bases). The CDR3 contains 15 residues. Per the germline V gene, CDR1 is LNHNV and CDR2 is YYDKDF (reference sequence). V shed 0 bases and J shed 6 bases, with 12 bases lying between them. CDR3 residues: CATSRDPGGGQPQHF. The CDR3 nucleotides read TGTGCCACCAGCAGAGATCCCGGGGGAGGTCAGCCCCAGCATTTT.

The V call is TRBV30, the J call TRBJ1-6; possible D gene TRBD1, 6 bases. Trimming shortened V by 4 bases and J by 9 bases, and 16 bases separated the two germline ends. In germline, CDR1 is GTSNPN, CDR2 SVGIG (reference sequence). The CDR3 is made up of 14 amino acids. Here the CDR3 reads CAWNVEGGGSPLHF. In DNA, the CDR3 is TGTGCCTGGAACGTTGAGGGGGGAGGTTCACCCCTCCACTTT.

The CDR3 loop reads CASSGTYTGELFF. Here the CDR3 DNA reads TGTGCCAGTTCCGGGACGTACACCGGGGAGCTGTTTTTT. V gene TRBV27 combines with J gene TRBJ2-2, with D perhaps being TRBD1 or TRBD2 (5 bases each). With 9 bases removed from V and 3 bases from J, the gap between germline ends came to 11 bases. Germline V gene sequence: CDR1 MNHEY, CDR2 SMNVEV (reference sequence). The CDR3 extends over 13 amino acids.

The gene calls are TRBV25-1 and TRBJ2-3; the D is unclear. The CDR3 runs 13 residues. From germline, CDR1 is MGHDK and CDR2 SYGVNS. The V end lost 2 bases, the J end lost 1 base, and 4 bases lay between the germline ends. The CDR3 nucleotides read TGTGCCAGCAGTGAAGGGGGCACAGATACGCAGTATTTT. Its translation: CASSEGGTDTQYF.